This T cell receptor beta chain was captured in a study of T cells in Graves' hyperthyroidism and ophthalmopathy. Amplified TCR beta CDR3 regions came from RNA transcripts. Researchers ran a first-round RT-PCR on the TCR CDR3 using the HTBI primer set. TCRdb analysed the multiplex PCR reads with MiXCR anew, one entry per CDR3 protein. The profile covers approximately 590,000 distinct CDR3 sequences, with approximately 44% appearing a single time and nearly 8.5% taken by the ten largest. Trimming left V 2 bases short and J 13 bases short, with 18 bases between. CDR3 length equals 14 residues. The germline V gene encodes CDR1 SQVTM and CDR2 ANQGSEA.

The sequence was obtained from a woman between 18 and 29 years old with Graves' hyperthyroidism. This chain connects TRBV29-1 to TRBJ1-6; no clear D gene. Sample: peripheral blood or thyroid tissue (not recorded which). The DNA of the CDR3 is TGCAGCGTTGAATTGGTGGACCAGCCGGTTCCCCTCCACTTT. Translating it yields CSVELVDQPVPLHF.